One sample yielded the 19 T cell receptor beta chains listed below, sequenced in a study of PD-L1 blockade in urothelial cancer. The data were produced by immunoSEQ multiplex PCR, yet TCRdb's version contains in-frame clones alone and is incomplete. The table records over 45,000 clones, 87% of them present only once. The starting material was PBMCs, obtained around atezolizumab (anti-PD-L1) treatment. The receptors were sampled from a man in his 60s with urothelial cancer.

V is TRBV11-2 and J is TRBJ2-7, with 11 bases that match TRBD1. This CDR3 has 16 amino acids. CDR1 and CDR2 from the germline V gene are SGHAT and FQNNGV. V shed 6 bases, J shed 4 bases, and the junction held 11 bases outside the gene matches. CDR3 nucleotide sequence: TGTGCCAGCAGACCCCCGGGAAGGGACAGGGGGTACGAGCAGTACTTC. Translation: CASRPPGRDRGYEQYF.

In DNA, the CDR3 is TGTGCCAGCAGCCAGGACGGGGGGCCCGCCTACGAGCAGTACTTC. This codes for CASSQDGGPAYEQYF. The V and J genes are TRBV4-2 and TRBJ2-7; D perhaps matches TRBD2 (7 bases). The CDR3 is made up of 15 amino acids. Germline CDR1 reads LGHNA; CDR2 reads YNFKEQ. The V end was cut by 3 bases, the J end by 2 bases, with 14 bases between.

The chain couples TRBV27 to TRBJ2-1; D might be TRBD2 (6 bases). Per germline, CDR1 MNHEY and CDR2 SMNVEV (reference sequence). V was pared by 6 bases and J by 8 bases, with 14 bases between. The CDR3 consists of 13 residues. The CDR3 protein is CASSDVGEDEQFF. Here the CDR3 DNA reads TGTGCCAGCAGCGATGTGGGGGAGGATGAGCAGTTCTTC.

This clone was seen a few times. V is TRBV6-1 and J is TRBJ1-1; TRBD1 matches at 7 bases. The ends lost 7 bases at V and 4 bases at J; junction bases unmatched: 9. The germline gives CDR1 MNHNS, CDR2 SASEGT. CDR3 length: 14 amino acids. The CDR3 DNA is TGTGCCAGCAAAAGACAGGGTCTGGTCACTGAAGCTTTCTTT. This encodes CASKRQGLVTEAFF.

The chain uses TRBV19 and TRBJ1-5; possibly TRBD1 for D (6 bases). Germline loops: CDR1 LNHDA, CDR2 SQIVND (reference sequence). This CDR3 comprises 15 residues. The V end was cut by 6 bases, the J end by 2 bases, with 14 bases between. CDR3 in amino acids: CASRGGRGRNQPQHF. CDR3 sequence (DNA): TGTGCCAGTAGAGGGGGAAGGGGTCGCAATCAGCCCCAGCATTTT.

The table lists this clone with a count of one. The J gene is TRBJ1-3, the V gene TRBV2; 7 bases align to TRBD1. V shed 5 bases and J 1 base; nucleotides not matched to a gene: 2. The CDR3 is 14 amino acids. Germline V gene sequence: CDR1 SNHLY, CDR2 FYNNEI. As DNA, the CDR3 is TGTGCCAGCAGTCAGGACAGGTCTGGAAACACCATATATTTT. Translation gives CASSQDRSGNTIYF.

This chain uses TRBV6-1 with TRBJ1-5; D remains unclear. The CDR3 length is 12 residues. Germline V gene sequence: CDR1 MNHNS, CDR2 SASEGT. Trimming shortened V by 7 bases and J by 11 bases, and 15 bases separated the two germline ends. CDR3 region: CASTPGGVAQHF. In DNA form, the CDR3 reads TGTGCCAGCACCCCAGGCGGGGTGGCCCAGCATTTT.

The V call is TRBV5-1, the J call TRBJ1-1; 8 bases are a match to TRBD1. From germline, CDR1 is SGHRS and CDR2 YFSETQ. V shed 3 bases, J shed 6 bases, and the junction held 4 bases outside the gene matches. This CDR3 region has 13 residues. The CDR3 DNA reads TGCGCCAGCAGCTGGACAGGGATCTCTGAAGCTTTCTTT. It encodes CASSWTGISEAFF.

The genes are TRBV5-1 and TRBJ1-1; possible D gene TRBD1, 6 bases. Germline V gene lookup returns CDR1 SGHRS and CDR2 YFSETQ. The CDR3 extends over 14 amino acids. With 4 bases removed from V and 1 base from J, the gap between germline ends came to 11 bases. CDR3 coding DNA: TGCGCCAGCAGCCGGACAGCACCGAACACTGAAGCTTTCTTT. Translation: CASSRTAPNTEAFF.

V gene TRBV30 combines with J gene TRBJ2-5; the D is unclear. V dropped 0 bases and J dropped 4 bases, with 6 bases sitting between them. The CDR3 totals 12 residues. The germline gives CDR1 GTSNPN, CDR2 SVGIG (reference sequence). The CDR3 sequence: CAWSVVRETQYF. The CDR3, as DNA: TGTGCCTGGAGTGTAGTTAGAGAGACCCAGTACTTC.

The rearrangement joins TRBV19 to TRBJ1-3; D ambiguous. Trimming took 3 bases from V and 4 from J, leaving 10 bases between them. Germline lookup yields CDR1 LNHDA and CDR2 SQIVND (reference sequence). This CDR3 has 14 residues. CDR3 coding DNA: TGTGCCAGTAGTATCTCGGTTCGGGGAAACACCATATATTTT. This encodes CASSISVRGNTIYF.

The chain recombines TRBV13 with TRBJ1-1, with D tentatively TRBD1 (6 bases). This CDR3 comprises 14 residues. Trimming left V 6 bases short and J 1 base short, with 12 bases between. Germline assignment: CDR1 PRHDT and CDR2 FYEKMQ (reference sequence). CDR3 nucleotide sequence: TGTGCCAGCAGTTCGGGACAACCGAACACTGAAGCTTTCTTT. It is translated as CASSSGQPNTEAFF.

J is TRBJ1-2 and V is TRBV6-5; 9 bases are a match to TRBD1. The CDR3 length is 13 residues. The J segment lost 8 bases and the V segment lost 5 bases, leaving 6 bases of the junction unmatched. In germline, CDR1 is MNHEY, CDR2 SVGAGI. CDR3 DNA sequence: TGTGCCAGCAGTAACAGGGGGCGCGGGGGCTACACCTTC. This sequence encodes CASSNRGRGGYTF.

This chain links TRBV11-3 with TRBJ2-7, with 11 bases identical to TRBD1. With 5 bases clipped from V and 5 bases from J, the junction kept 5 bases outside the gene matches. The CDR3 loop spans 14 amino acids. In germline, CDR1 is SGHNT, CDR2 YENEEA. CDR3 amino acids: CASSRGTGGDEQYF. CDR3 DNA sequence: TGTGCCAGCAGCCGTGGGACAGGGGGGGACGAGCAGTACTTC. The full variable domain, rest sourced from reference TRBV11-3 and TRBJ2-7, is EAGVVQSPRYKIIEKKQPVAFWCNPISGHNTLYWYLQNLGQGPELLIRYENEEAVDDSQLPKDRFSAERLKGVDSTLKIQPAELGDSAVYLCASSRGTGGDEQYFGPGTRLTVT.

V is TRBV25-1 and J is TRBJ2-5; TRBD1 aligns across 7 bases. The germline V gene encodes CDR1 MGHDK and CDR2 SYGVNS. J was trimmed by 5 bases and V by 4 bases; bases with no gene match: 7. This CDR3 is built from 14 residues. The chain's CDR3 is CASSARGRRETQYF. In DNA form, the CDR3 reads TGTGCCAGCAGTGCTAGGGGGCGCCGGGAGACCCAGTACTTC.

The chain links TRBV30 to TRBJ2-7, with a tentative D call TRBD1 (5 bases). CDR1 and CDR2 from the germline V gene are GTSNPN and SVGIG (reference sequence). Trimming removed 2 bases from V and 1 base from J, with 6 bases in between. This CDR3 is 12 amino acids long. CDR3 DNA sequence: TGTGCCTGGAGTAAGGGGTCCTACGAGCAGTACTTC. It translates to CAWSKGSYEQYF.

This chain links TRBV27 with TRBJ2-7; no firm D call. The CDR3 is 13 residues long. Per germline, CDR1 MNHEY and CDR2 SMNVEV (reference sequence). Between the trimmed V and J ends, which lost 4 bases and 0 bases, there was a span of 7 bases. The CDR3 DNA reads TGTGCCAGCAGTTCGAGGAGCTCCTACGAGCAGTACTTC. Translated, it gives CASSSRSSYEQYF.

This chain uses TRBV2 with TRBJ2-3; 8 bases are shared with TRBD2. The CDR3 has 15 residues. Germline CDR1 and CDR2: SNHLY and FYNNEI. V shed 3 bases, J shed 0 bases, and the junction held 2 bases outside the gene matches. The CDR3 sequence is CASSDLAGSTDTQYF. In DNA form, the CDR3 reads TGTGCCAGCAGTGATTTAGCGGGGAGCACAGATACGCAGTATTTT.

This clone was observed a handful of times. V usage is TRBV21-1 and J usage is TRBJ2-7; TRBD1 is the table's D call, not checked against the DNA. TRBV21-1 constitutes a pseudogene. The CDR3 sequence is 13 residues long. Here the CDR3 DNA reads TGTGCCAGGGTCGACAGGGGCTGGGACGAGCAGTACTTC. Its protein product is CARVDRGWDEQYF.